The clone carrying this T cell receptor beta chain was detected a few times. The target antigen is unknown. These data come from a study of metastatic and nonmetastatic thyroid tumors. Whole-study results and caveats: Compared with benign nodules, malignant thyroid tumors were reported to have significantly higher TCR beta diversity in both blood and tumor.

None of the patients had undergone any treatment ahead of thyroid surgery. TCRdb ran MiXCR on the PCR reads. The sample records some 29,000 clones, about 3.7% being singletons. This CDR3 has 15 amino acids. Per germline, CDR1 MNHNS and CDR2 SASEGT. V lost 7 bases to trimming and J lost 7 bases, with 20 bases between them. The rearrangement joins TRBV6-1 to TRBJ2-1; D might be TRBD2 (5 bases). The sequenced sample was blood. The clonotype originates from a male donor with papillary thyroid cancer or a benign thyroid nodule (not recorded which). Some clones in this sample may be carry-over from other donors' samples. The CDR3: CASTSPAGRKNEQFF. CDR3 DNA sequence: TGTGCCAGCACCTCTCCGGCGGGCAGAAAGAATGAGCAGTTCTTC.